This T cell receptor beta chain appears in the sequencing data of a study of T-cell reconstitution after alpha-beta-depleted transplantation in children. Overall study findings and caveats: Newly made T cells mostly supplied T-cell counts and diversity one year after transplant. Surviving recipient T cells and thymic progenitors produced the high day-60 TCRbeta diversity seen in some patients.

Regarding this clonotype: Its target is unknown.

Unique molecular identifiers were incorporated when the TCRbeta library was constructed. TCRdb called the PCR reads again in MiXCR, with one record for every CDR3 protein. The profile shows 90,000 to 100,000 distinct CDR3 sequences, more than 20% of them singletons. Germline assignment: CDR1 SGHAT and CDR2 FQDESV (reference sequence). V was shortened by 3 bases and J by 4 bases, with 12 bases between the two germline ends. This CDR3 contains 15 residues. The rearrangement links TRBV11-1 to TRBJ2-2; D perhaps matches TRBD2 (6 bases). The TCR originated in a boy under 10 years old with acute lymphoblastic leukemia, due to receive a stem cell transplant. The input for sequencing was PBMCs, taken before TCRalphabeta/CD19-depleted stem cell transplant. The DNA for the CDR3 is TGTGCCAGCAGCTTTAGCGGAGGAAGCACCGGGGAGCTGTTTTTT. Protein sequence: CASSFSGGSTGELFF.